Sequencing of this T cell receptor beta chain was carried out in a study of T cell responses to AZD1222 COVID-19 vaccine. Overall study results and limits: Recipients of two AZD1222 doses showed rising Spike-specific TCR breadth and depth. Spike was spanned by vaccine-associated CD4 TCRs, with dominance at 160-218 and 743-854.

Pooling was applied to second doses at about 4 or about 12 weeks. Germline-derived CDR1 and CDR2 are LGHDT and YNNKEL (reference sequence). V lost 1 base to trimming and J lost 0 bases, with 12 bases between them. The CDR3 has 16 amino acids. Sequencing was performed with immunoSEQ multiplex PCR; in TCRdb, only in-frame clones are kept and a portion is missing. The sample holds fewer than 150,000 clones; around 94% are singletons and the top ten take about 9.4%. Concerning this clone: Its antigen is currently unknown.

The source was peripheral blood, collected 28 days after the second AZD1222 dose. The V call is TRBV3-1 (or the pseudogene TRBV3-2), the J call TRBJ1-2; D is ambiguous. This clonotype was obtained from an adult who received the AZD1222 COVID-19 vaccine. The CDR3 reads CASSQVPATTNYGYTF. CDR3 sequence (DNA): TGTGCCAGCAGCCAAGTACCCGCAACAACTAACTATGGCTACACCTTC.